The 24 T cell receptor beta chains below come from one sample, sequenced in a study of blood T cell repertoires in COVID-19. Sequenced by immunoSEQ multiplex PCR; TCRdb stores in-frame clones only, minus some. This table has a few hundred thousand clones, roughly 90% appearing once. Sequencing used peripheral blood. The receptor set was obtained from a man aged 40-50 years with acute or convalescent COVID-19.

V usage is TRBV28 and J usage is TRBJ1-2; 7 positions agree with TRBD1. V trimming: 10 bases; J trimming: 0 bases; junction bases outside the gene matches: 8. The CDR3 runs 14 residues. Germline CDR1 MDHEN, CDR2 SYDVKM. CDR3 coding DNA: TGTGCCACCGTACCACAGGGGTCTAACTATGGCTACACCTTC. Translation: CATVPQGSNYGYTF.

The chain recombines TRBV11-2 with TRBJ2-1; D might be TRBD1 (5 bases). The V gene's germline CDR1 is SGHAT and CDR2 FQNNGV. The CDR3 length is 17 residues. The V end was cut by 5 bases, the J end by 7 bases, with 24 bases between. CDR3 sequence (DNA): TGTGCCAGCAGCCAAGCAATTCTCCAGGGCCGAGGAAATGAGCAGTTCTTC. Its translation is CASSQAILQGRGNEQFF.

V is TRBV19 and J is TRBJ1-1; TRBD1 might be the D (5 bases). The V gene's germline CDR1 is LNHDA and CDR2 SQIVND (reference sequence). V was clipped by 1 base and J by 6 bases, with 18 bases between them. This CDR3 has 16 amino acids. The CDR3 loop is CASSIVFGARGAEAFF. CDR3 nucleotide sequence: TGTGCCAGTAGTATAGTATTCGGGGCCCGGGGGGCTGAAGCTTTCTTT.

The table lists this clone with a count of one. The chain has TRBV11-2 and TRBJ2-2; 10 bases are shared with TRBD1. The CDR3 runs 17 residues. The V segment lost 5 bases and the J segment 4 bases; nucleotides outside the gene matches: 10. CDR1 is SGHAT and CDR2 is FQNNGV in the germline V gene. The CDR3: CASSHSGTGVFTGELFF. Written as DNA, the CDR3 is TGTGCCAGCAGCCACTCCGGGACAGGGGTGTTCACCGGGGAGCTGTTTTTT.

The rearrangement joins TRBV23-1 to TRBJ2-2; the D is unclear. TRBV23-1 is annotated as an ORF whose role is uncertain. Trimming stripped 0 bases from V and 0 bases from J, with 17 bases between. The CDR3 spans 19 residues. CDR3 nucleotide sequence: TGCGCCAGCAGTCAATCAATCCGGTTCGGTTTTTCGAACACCGGGGAGCTGTTTTTT. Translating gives CASSQSIRFGFSNTGELFF.

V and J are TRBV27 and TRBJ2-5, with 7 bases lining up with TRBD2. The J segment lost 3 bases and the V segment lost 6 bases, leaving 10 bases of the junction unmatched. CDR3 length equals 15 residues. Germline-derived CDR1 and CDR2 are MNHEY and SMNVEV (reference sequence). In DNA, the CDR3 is TGTGCCAGCAGCTCTTGGGGGGGGGTGGAAGAGACCCAGTACTTC. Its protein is CASSSWGGVEETQYF.

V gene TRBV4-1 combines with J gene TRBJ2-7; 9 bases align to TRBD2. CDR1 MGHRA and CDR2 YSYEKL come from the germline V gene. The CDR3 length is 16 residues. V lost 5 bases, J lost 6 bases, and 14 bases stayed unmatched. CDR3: CASSTEGWREGVEQYF. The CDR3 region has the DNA TGCGCCAGCAGCACCGAAGGGTGGCGGGAGGGTGTCGAGCAGTACTTC.

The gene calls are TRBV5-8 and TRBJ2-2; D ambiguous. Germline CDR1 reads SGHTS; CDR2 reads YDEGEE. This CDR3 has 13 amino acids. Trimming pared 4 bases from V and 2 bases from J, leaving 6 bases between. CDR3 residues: CASSILNTGELFF. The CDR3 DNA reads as TGTGCCAGCAGCATTTTAAACACCGGGGAGCTGTTTTTT. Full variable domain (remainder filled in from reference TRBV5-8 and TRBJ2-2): EAGVTQSPTHLIKTRGQQATLRCSPISGHTSVYWYQQALGLGLQFLLWYDEGEERNRGNFPPRFSGRQFPNYSSELNVNALELEDSALYLCASSILNTGELFFGEGSRLTVL.

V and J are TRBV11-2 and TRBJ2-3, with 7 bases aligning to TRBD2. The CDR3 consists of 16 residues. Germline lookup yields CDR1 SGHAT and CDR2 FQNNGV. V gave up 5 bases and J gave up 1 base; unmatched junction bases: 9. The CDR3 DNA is TGTGCCAGCAGCACGACCAGTGCGGGGGGCACAGATACGCAGTATTTT. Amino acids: CASSTTSAGGTDTQYF.

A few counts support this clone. The chain's CDR3 is CASSLIGGPGTGGNSPLHF. In DNA form, the CDR3 reads TGTGCCAGCAGTTTAATAGGGGGACCTGGGACAGGGGGTAATTCACCCCTCCACTTT. The chain uses TRBV27 and TRBJ1-6, with TRBD1 matching 11 bases. Unmatched junction bases numbered 12, after V lost 2 bases and J lost 6 bases. The germline gives CDR1 MNHEY, CDR2 SMNVEV (reference sequence). The length of the CDR3 is 19 residues.

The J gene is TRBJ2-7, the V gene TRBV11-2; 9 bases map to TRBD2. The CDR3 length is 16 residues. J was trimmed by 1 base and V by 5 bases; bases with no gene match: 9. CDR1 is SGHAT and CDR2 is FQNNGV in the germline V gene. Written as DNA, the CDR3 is TGTGCCAGCAGCCCTCAATCTAGCGGGATATCCTACGAGCAGTACTTC. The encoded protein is CASSPQSSGISYEQYF.

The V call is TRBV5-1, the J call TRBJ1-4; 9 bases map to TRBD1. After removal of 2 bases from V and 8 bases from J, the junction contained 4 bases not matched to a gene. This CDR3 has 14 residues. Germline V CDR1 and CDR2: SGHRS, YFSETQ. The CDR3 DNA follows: TGCGCCAGCAGCTTCACAGGGGGCGAGGAAAAACTGTTTTTT. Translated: CASSFTGGEEKLFF.

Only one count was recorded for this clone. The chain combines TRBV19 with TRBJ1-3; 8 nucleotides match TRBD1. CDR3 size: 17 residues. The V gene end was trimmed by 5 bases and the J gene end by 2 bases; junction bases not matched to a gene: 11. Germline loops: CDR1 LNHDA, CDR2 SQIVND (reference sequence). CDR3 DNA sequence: TGTGCCAGTAGTCCCCCCCGGACAGGGAGGACTGGAAACACCATATATTTT. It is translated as CASSPPRTGRTGNTIYF.

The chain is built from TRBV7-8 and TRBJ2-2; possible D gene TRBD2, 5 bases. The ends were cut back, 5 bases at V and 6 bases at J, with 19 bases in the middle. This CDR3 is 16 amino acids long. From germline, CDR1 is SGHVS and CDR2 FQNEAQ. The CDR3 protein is CASSPSPRTGPGELFF. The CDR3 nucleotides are TGTGCCAGCAGCCCTTCCCCCAGGACTGGGCCCGGGGAGCTGTTTTTT.

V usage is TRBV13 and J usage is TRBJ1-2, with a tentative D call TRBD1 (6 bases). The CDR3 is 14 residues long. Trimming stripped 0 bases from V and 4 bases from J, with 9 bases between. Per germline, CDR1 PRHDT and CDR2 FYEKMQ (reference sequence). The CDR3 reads CASSLGQGPYGYTF. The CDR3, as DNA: TGTGCCAGCAGCTTAGGACAGGGCCCCTATGGCTACACCTTC.

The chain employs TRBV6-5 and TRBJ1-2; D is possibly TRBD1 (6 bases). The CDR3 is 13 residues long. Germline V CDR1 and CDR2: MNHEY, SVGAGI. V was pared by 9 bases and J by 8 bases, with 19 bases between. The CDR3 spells CASTGHYTVGYTF. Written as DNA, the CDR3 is TGTGCCAGTACGGGACATTACACTGTCGGCTACACCTTC.

The CDR3 is CASSVGGVETQYF. The CDR3 DNA reads as TGTGCCAGCAGCGTAGGGGGGGTAGAGACCCAGTACTTC. J is TRBJ2-5 and V is TRBV9; tentative D call: TRBD2 (6 bases). V was pared by 0 bases and J by 4 bases, with 7 bases between. The CDR3 totals 13 residues. CDR1 SGDLS and CDR2 YYNGEE come from the germline V gene.

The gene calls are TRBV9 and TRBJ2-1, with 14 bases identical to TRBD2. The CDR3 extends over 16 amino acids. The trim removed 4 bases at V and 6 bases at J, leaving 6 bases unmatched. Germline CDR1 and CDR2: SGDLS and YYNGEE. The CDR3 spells CASSPRLAGGRNEQFF. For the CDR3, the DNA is TGTGCCAGCAGCCCAAGACTAGCGGGGGGGCGCAATGAGCAGTTCTTC.

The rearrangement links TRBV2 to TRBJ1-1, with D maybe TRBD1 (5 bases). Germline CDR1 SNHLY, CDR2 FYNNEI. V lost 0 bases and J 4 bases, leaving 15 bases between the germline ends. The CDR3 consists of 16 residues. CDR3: CASSEALIGGSTEAFF. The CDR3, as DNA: TGTGCCAGCAGTGAAGCCCTAATCGGGGGGTCCACTGAAGCTTTCTTT.

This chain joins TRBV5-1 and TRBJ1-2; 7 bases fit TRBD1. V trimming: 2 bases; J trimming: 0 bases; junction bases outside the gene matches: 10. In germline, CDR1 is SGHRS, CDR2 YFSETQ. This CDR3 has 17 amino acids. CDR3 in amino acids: CASSFGTANIANYGYTF. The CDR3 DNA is TGCGCCAGCAGCTTCGGGACAGCAAATATTGCTAACTATGGCTACACCTTC.

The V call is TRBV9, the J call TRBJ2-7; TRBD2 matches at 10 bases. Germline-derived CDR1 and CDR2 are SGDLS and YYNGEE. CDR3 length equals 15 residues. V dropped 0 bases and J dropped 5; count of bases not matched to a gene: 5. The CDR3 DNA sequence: TGTGCCAGCAGCGTAGGGGCTAGCGGGAGCGACGAGCAGTACTTC. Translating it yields CASSVGASGSDEQYF. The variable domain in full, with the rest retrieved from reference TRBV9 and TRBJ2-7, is DSGVTQTPKHLITATGQRVTLRCSPRSGDLSVYWYQQSLDQGLQFLIQYYNGEERAKGNILERFSAQQFPDLHSELNLSSLELGDSALYFCASSVGASGSDEQYFGPGTRLTVT.

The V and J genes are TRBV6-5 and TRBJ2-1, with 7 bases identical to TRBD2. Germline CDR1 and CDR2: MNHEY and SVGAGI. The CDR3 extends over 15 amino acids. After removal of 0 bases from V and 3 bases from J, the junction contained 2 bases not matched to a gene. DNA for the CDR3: TGTGCCAGCAGTTACTCCGGGGACTACTACAATGAGCAGTTCTTC. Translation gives CASSYSGDYYNEQFF.

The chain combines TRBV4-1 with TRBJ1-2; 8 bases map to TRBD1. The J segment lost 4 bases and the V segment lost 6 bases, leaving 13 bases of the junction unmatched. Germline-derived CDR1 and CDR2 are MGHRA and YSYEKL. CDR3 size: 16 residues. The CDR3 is CASRPQTDREGYGYTF. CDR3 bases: TGCGCCAGCAGACCACAAACGGACAGGGAAGGCTATGGCTACACCTTC.

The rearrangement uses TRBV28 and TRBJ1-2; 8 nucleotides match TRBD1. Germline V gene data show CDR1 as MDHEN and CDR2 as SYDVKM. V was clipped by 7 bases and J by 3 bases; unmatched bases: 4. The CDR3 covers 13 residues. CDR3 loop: CASTQDRDYGYTF. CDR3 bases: TGTGCCAGCACCCAGGACAGGGACTATGGCTACACCTTC.